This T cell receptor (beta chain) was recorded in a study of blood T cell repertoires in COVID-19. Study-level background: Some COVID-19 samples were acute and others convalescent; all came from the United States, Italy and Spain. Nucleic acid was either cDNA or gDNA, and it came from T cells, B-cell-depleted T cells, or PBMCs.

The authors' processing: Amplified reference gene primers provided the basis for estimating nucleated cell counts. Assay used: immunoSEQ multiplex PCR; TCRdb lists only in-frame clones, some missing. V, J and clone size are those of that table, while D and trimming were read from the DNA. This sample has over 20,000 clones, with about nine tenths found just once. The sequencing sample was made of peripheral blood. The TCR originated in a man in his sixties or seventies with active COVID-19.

The CDR3 nucleotides read TGTGCCAGCAGCTTGGGAGGGAGAATCATGAACACTGAAGCTTTCTTT. This gives the protein CASSLGGRIMNTEAFF. The rearrangement links TRBV5-4 to TRBJ1-1; no definite D call. The length of the CDR3 is 16 residues. V was pared by 0 bases and J by 0 bases, with 12 bases between. Germline CDR1 and CDR2: SGHNT and YYREEE (reference sequence).